This T cell receptor (beta chain) was obtained from a study of blood T cell repertoires in COVID-19. Study at large: COVID-19 samples collected from the United States, Italy and Spain covered acute and convalescent phases.

The protocol was immunoSEQ multiplex PCR, while the TCRdb copy is restricted to in-frame clones and leaves out a portion. The data contain 250,000 to 350,000 clones, approximately 85% of them singletons. Self-reported history from a screening survey and questionnaire set each donor's cohort. Germline-derived CDR1 and CDR2 are GTSNPN and SVGIG (reference sequence). The CDR3 contains 11 residues. The clonotype was recovered from a woman in her 30s who had recovered from COVID-19. The sequenced sample consisted of PBMCs or T cells enriched from blood (not recorded which). The chain recombines TRBV30 with TRBJ2-1, with TRBD2 as a possible D gene (6 bases). CDR3 residues: CCLADNNEQFF. The CDR3 nucleotides read TGTTGCTTAGCGGATAACAATGAGCAGTTCTTC.